The table lists the clone carrying this T cell receptor beta chain with a count of one. Its specificity is not known. The entry originates in a study of T cells in localized non-small cell lung cancer. Findings of the study overall: Higher T cell density in the blood was associated with longer overall survival, whereas higher adjacent-lung clonality associated with shorter survival. Median about 58 top-100 tumor clones were shared with paired adjacent lung. The tumor had only one region sequenced, so heterogeneity remains possible. There was higher T cell clonality in uninvolved adjacent lung than in tumor, and it was highest there.

The CDR3 covers 12 residues. V lost 1 base and J lost 8, with 8 bases in between. The table came from immunoSEQ multiplex PCR; TCRdb's copy has only in-frame clones and leaves some out. The sample lists roughly 11,000 clones, about 83% occurring once. Sequences were derived from peripheral blood, sampled before any cancer treatment. The source is a male donor aged 60 or over with stage I lung adenocarcinoma. The chain recombines TRBV6-7 with TRBJ1-2; D is unclear. TRBV6-7 falls under the ORF class, with uncertain function. The CDR3 nucleotides read TGTGCCAGCAGTTACTTCGGAGGCGGCTACACCTTC. Protein product: CASSYFGGGYTF.